This TCR beta chain is drawn from a study of sequential checkpoint blockade in melanoma. The treatment is: randomized to nivolumab then ipilimumab (arm A) or the reverse (arm B). Germline V CDR1 and CDR2: MDHEN, SYDVKM. The CDR3 loop spans 12 amino acids. Trimming removed 2 bases from V and 10 bases from J, with 11 bases in between. Sequenced by immunoSEQ multiplex PCR; TCRdb stores in-frame clones only, minus some. The data contain about 10,000 clones, under 25% of them singletons. In its sample, this clone ranks as medium-sized (0.01 to 0.1%). The receptor's source is a human donor with melanoma. The sample was tumor tissue (inferred from file names), taken from a patient given nivolumab and ipilimumab in sequence. The V call is TRBV28, the J call TRBJ1-2; D is ambiguous. The CDR3 here is CASSLGLRFYTF. DNA of the CDR3: TGTGCCAGCAGTTTAGGACTACGATTCTACACCTTC.